A selection of T cell receptor beta chains follows, all from one sample in a study of blood T cell repertoires in COVID-19. TCRdb keeps only in-frame clones here, not all; method: immunoSEQ multiplex PCR. The table lists 180,000 or so clones, 86% of them singletons. The specimen sequenced was peripheral blood. The receptors were sampled from a man in his late teens or twenties with acute or convalescent COVID-19. Each CDR3 is given with its conserved first and last residue. Fields, in order: J gene, V gene, clone size, D gene, CDR3 length, CDR3 protein, CDR3 DNA. A D gene is named only where the DNA matches it firmly. Rows give clone size only sometimes, using once, few, many, or a class for an expanded clone.

>TRBJ1-2|TRBV19|NA|TRBD1|16
CASSIGDRAMVYGYTF
TGTGCCAGTAGTATTGGGGACAGGGCTATGGTCTATGGCTACACCTTC
>TRBJ2-5|TRBV6-1|NA|NA|13
CASRYRGQETQYF
TGTGCCAGCAGGTACCGAGGGCAAGAGACCCAGTACTTC
>TRBJ2-1|TRBV27|NA|TRBD2|13
CASSFGLAHEQFF
TGTGCCAGCAGTTTCGGACTAGCGCATGAGCAGTTCTTC
>TRBJ2-2|TRBV18|NA|NA|16
CASSPYQGGNTGELFF
TGTGCCAGCTCACCATACCAGGGAGGGAACACCGGGGAGCTGTTTTTT
>TRBJ2-3|TRBV7-2|few|NA|16
CASSLVRTRGTDTQYF
TGTGCCAGCAGCTTAGTAAGGACTCGCGGCACAGATACGCAGTATTTT
>TRBJ2-5|TRBV5-1|NA|NA|14
CASSLDRVGETQYF
TGCGCCAGCAGCTTGGACAGGGTGGGAGAGACCCAGTACTTC
>TRBJ2-2|TRBV7-9|few|TRBD2|14
CASSPGLVPGELFF
TGTGCCAGCAGCCCGGGACTAGTTCCCGGGGAGCTGTTTTTT
>TRBJ2-7|TRBV5-1|NA|NA|15
CASSWGASSSYEQYF
TGCGCCAGCAGCTGGGGCGCCAGTAGCTCCTACGAGCAGTACTTC
>TRBJ1-2|TRBV6-6|NA|NA|13
CASSLDRNYGYTF
TGTGCCAGCAGTCTTGACAGGAACTATGGCTACACCTTC
>TRBJ2-5|TRBV9|NA|NA|15
CASSVGLQSEETQYF
TGTGCCAGCAGCGTAGGGCTCCAAAGCGAAGAGACCCAGTACTTC
>TRBJ2-7|TRBV29-1|NA|NA|14
CSVARGTFSYEQYF
TGCAGCGTTGCCAGGGGCACCTTCTCCTACGAGCAGTACTTC
>TRBJ1-1|TRBV5-4|NA|TRBD1|17
CASSRASGGAGDTEAFF
TGTGCCAGCAGCAGGGCGTCAGGGGGCGCCGGGGACACTGAAGCTTTCTTT
>TRBJ2-2|TRBV19|NA|NA|15
CASSPQGGHTGELFF
TGTGCCAGTAGCCCCCAGGGGGGACACACCGGGGAGCTGTTTTTT
>TRBJ2-1|TRBV7-6|NA|TRBD2|15
CASSPLAGGYNEQFF
TGTGCCAGCAGCCCTCTAGCGGGGGGTTACAATGAGCAGTTCTTC
>TRBJ1-1|TRBV5-4|NA|TRBD1|15
CASSRDRGRGTEAFF
TGTGCCAGCAGCAGAGACAGGGGGCGTGGCACTGAAGCTTTCTTT
>TRBJ2-1|TRBV19|once|NA|16
CASSIGQMSSYNEQFF
TGTGCCAGTAGTATTGGGCAGATGAGCTCCTACAATGAGCAGTTCTTC
>TRBJ2-3|TRBV7-7|NA|TRBD1|15
CASSPGGTRTDTQYF
TGTGCCAGCAGCCCAGGGGGCACGAGGACAGATACGCAGTATTTT
>TRBJ1-1|TRBV3-1/TRBV3-2|NA|TRBD1|14
CASSENRGGTEAFF
TGTGCCAGCAGCGAAAACAGGGGAGGCACTGAAGCTTTCTTT
>TRBJ2-1|TRBV24-1|NA|TRBD2|19
CATSGSTSGKGSSYNEQFF
TGTGCCACCAGTGGTTCGACTAGCGGGAAAGGCTCCTCCTACAATGAGCAGTTCTTC
>TRBJ2-1|TRBV10-2|NA|NA|14
CASSAGQTYNEQFF
TGCGCCAGCAGTGCAGGACAAACCTACAATGAGCAGTTCTTC
>TRBJ1-1|TRBV6-1|NA|NA|15
CASSESSLMNTEAFF
TGTGCCAGCAGTGAATCGTCCCTAATGAACACTGAAGCTTTCTTT
>TRBJ1-1|TRBV7-9|NA|NA|13
CASSVQEDTEAFF
TGTGCCAGCAGCGTCCAGGAGGACACTGAAGCTTTCTTT
>TRBJ2-2|TRBV28|NA|NA|14
CASSYLARTGELFF
TGTGCCAGCAGTTACCTAGCAAGGACCGGGGAGCTGTTTTTT
>TRBJ1-2|TRBV28|NA|NA|13
CASTTTEDYGYTF
TGTGCCAGCACTACGACAGAGGACTATGGCTACACCTTC
>TRBJ2-5|TRBV29-1|NA|NA|13
CSVETDRQETQYF
TGCAGCGTTGAAACAGACCGCCAAGAGACCCAGTACTTC
>TRBJ2-7|TRBV7-9|NA|NA|15
CASSQAGTEAYEQYF
TGTGCCAGCAGCCAGGCGGGGACAGAAGCCTACGAGCAGTACTTC
>TRBJ2-7|TRBV11-2|NA|TRBD1|14
CASSLGQGDYEQYF
TGTGCCAGCAGCTTAGGTCAGGGGGACTACGAGCAGTACTTC